This TCR beta chain was captured by sequencing in a study of cytotoxic CD8 clonotypes in ibrutinib-treated CLL. Study-wide findings and caveats: Sustained-remission and progressing patients diverged in sampling times.

Only in-frame clones appear in the TCRdb table, and some are missing; sequencing was by immunoSEQ multiplex PCR. The sample shows 30,000 or so clones, 62% of them seen only once. This clone was counted a few times. What it binds is unknown. Losses at the gene ends were 5 bases for V and 0 bases for J; bases not matched to a gene: 6. CDR3 length: 15 residues. In germline, CDR1 is MNHEY, CDR2 SVGAGI. The sample in question was PBMCs, obtained before ibrutinib treatment. The chain is built from TRBV6-5 and TRBJ1-1, with 7 bases lining up with TRBD1. The source of this sequence is a human donor with chronic lymphocytic leukemia. Written as DNA, the CDR3 is TGTGCCAGCAGTAACCGGGACAGACTGAACACTGAAGCTTTCTTT. It yields the protein CASSNRDRLNTEAFF.